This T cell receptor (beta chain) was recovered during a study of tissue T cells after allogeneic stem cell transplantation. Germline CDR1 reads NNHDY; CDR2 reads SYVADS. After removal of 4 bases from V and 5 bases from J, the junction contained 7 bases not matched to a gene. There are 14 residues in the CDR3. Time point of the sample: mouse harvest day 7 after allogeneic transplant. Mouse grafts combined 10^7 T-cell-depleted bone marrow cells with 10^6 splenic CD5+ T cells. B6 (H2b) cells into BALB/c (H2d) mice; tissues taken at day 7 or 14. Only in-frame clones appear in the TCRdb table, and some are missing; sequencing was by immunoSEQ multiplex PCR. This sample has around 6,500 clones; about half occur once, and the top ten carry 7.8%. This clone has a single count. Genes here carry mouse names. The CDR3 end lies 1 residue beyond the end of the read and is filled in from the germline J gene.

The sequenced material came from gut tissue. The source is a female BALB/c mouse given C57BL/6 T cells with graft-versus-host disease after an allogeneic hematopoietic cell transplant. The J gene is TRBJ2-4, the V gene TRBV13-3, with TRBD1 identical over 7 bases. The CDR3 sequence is CASSHRGKINTLYF. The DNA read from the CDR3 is TGTGCCAGCAGTCACAGGGGAAAGATAAACACCTTGTAC.